This T cell receptor (beta chain) was captured in a study of cytomegalovirus exposure and HLA in healthy donors. Turning to the study itself: As an earlier analysis found, some 180 million T cells yielded about 120 million unique TCR beta sequences. General study results and limits: Most subjects had HLA-A and HLA-B alleles reportedly predicted accurately by TCR beta sequences. Productive status was seen about 87% or about 30% of the time for most TCR beta V segments in an earlier analysis. Immune exposure information available was restricted to CMV serostatus.

Details on this clone: Its antigen is not identified.

PCR primers comprised 60 Vbeta and 13 Jbeta primers. Here immunoSEQ multiplex PCR was the method, and the copy in TCRdb shows in-frame clones only, minus some. The data show 250,000 to 350,000 clones, 80% seen once. The CDR3 is made up of 15 amino acids. The trim removed 7 bases at V and 3 bases at J, leaving 7 bases unmatched. The germline V gene has CDR1 SNHLY and CDR2 FYNNEI. The sequence derives from a girl aged 2 to 10 in good health and CMV-seronegative. The source material was PBMCs. The rearrangement links TRBV2 to TRBJ2-1; 9 nucleotides agree with TRBD2. CDR3 in DNA: TGTGCCAGCAAACGGCGGGAGGGCGTCTACAATGAGCAGTTCTTC. It specifies CASKRREGVYNEQFF.